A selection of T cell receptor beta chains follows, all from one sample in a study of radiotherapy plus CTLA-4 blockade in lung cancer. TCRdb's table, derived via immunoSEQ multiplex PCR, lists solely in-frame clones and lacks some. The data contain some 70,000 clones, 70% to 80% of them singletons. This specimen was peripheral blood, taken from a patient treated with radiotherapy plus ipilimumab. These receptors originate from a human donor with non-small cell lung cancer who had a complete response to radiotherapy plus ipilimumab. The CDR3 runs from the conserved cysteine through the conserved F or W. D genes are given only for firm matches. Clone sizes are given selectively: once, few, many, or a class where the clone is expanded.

cdr3_aa: CASSVRGGDTEAFF
cdr3_nt: TGTGCCAGTAGTGTTAGGGGGGGGGACACTGAAGCTTTCTTT
v_call: TRBV19
j_call: TRBJ1-1
clone_size: -
d_call: -

cdr3_aa: CASSFGYSPLHF
cdr3_nt: TGTGCCAGCAGTTTCGGGTATTCACCCCTCCACTTT
v_call: TRBV27
j_call: TRBJ1-6
clone_size: -
d_call: -

cdr3_aa: CASSPGVVGTNEKLFF
cdr3_nt: TGTGCCAGCAGCCCCGGGGTTGTAGGAACTAATGAAAAACTGTTTTTT
v_call: TRBV5-6
j_call: TRBJ1-4
clone_size: -
d_call: -

cdr3_aa: CASSPGTSEAFF
cdr3_nt: TGTGCCAGCAGCCCCGGGACAAGTGAAGCTTTCTTT
v_call: TRBV7-6
j_call: TRBJ1-1
clone_size: -
d_call: -

cdr3_aa: CASSPGASGNLYNEQFF
cdr3_nt: TGTGCCAGCAGCCCAGGCGCTAGCGGGAATCTCTACAATGAGCAGTTCTTC
v_call: TRBV9
j_call: TRBJ2-1
clone_size: -
d_call: TRBD2

cdr3_aa: CASRPLAGAGTDTQYF
cdr3_nt: TGTGCCAGCCGCCCACTAGCGGGAGCTGGCACAGATACGCAATATTTT
v_call: TRBV19
j_call: TRBJ2-3
clone_size: -
d_call: TRBD2

cdr3_aa: CASSDRGRGADGYTF
cdr3_nt: TGTGCCAGCAGTGATAGGGGAAGGGGGGCTGACGGCTACACCTTC
v_call: TRBV6-1
j_call: TRBJ1-2
clone_size: -
d_call: -

cdr3_aa: CASSLPGLQETQYF
cdr3_nt: TGTGCCAGCAGCTTGCCGGGACTTCAAGAGACCCAGTACTTC
v_call: TRBV11-3
j_call: TRBJ2-5
clone_size: -
d_call: -

cdr3_aa: CPLRGLFF
cdr3_nt: TGCCCCCTGAGAGGGCTGTTTTTT
v_call: TRBV5-1
j_call: TRBJ2-2
clone_size: -
d_call: -

cdr3_aa: CASRTGTSGNTIYF
cdr3_nt: TGTGCCAGCAGGACAGGCACCTCTGGAAACACCATATATTTT
v_call: TRBV27
j_call: TRBJ1-3
clone_size: -
d_call: -

cdr3_aa: CASSLIGAGYTF
cdr3_nt: TGCGCCAGCAGCTTGATTGGTGCTGGCTACACCTTC
v_call: TRBV5-1
j_call: TRBJ1-2
clone_size: -
d_call: -

cdr3_aa: CASSQDINHEQYF
cdr3_nt: TGCGCCAGCAGCCAAGATATAAACCACGAGCAGTACTTC
v_call: TRBV4-3
j_call: TRBJ2-7
clone_size: few
d_call: -

cdr3_aa: CASSISSGNTIYF
cdr3_nt: TGTGCCAGTAGTATCTCCTCTGGAAACACCATATATTTT
v_call: TRBV19
j_call: TRBJ1-3
clone_size: once
d_call: -

cdr3_aa: CASSGDNQPQHF
cdr3_nt: TGTGCCAGCAGTGGTGACAATCAGCCCCAGCATTTT
v_call: TRBV2
j_call: TRBJ1-5
clone_size: -
d_call: -

cdr3_aa: CASSARVGNYGYTF
cdr3_nt: TGTGCCAGCAGCGCACGGGTCGGAAACTATGGCTACACCTTC
v_call: TRBV7-2
j_call: TRBJ1-2
clone_size: -
d_call: -

cdr3_aa: CASSFEVRNTEAFF
cdr3_nt: TGTGCCAGCAGCTTTGAGGTCCGGAACACTGAAGCTTTCTTT
v_call: TRBV7-2
j_call: TRBJ1-1
clone_size: -
d_call: -

cdr3_aa: CASSSGVNTEAFF
cdr3_nt: TGTGCCAGCAGCTCGGGGGTGAACACTGAAGCTTTCTTT
v_call: TRBV27
j_call: TRBJ1-1
clone_size: few
d_call: -

cdr3_aa: CASSPPLAGVNTQYF
cdr3_nt: TGTGCCAGCAGCCCACCTCTAGCGGGAGTAAATACGCAGTATTTT
v_call: TRBV6-5
j_call: TRBJ2-3
clone_size: -
d_call: TRBD2

cdr3_aa: CASSLGQGVPEAFF
cdr3_nt: TGTGCCAGCAGCCTGGGACAGGGAGTCCCTGAAGCTTTCTTT
v_call: TRBV5-6
j_call: TRBJ1-1
clone_size: -
d_call: TRBD1

cdr3_aa: CASSPGQGRTYEQYF
cdr3_nt: TGTGCCAGCTCACCAGGACAGGGGCGAACCTACGAGCAGTACTTC
v_call: TRBV18
j_call: TRBJ2-7
clone_size: few
d_call: TRBD1

cdr3_aa: CAISEPVGPYEQYF
cdr3_nt: TGTGCCATCAGTGAGCCTGTTGGGCCCTACGAGCAGTACTTC
v_call: TRBV10-3
j_call: TRBJ2-7
clone_size: -
d_call: -

cdr3_aa: CAWRRTGVETQYF
cdr3_nt: TGTGCCTGGAGGAGAACAGGGGTGGAGACCCAGTACTTC
v_call: TRBV30
j_call: TRBJ2-5
clone_size: few
d_call: TRBD1